The present T cell receptor beta chain was sequenced within a study of blood T cell repertoires in COVID-19. The overall study: There were acute and convalescent COVID-19 samples, and they came from the United States, Italy and Spain. In each case, the material was cDNA or gDNA derived from T cells, B-cell-depleted T cells, or PBMCs.

Under the authors' procedure: For nucleated cells, counts were estimated from reference gene primer amplification. Repertoires were generated with immunoSEQ multiplex PCR, while TCRdb's copy carries only in-frame clones and drops some. V and J calls and clone size follow that table, whereas D and trimming were derived from the DNA. The sample includes approximately 100,000 clones, around 84% of them seen just once. The CDR3 extends over 15 amino acids. V trimming: 6 bases; J trimming: 7 bases; junction bases outside the gene matches: 13. The germline CDR1 and CDR2 sequences are MNHEY and SVGAGI. This clone has only a few counts.

V usage is TRBV6-5 and J usage is TRBJ1-2; 8 bases are a match to TRBD1. What was sequenced was peripheral blood. The origin of this receptor is a man aged 55 to 69 with acute or convalescent COVID-19. CDR3 in amino acids: CASRTPRTGRGGYTF. The CDR3 coding sequence is TGTGCCAGCAGGACCCCCCGGACAGGGAGGGGTGGCTACACCTTC.